Listed below are T cell receptor beta chains from one sample, sequenced in a study of PD-1 blockade in classical Hodgkin lymphoma. Sequencing used immunoSEQ multiplex PCR; TCRdb keeps in-frame clones, though not all of them. The sample carries 80,000 to 100,000 clones, approximately 80% recorded once. This sample comprised peripheral blood mononuclear cells (PBMCs), obtained before the second cycle of nivolumab. These receptors came from a human donor with classical Hodgkin lymphoma. CDR3s include the opening cysteine and the closing phenylalanine or tryptophan. A D gene is named only where the DNA matches it firmly.

>.|TRBV6-5|TRBJ2-7
CATAGVYEQYF
TGTGCCACCGCCGGGGTCTACGAGCAGTACTTC
>.|TRBV7-9|TRBJ2-4
CASSSEGTKNIQYF
TGTGCCAGCAGCTCCGAGGGGACCAAAAACATTCAGTACTTC
>TRBD2|TRBV9|TRBJ2-1
CASTPGGGRHNEQFF
TGTGCCAGCACCCCCGGGGGGGGGCGGCACAATGAGCAGTTCTTC
>TRBD2|TRBV7-8|TRBJ2-7
CASSPRTSGSEQYF
TGTGCCAGCAGCCCACGGACTAGCGGGAGCGAGCAGTACTTC
>TRBD1|TRBV29-1|TRBJ1-4
CSVRQGGEEKLFF
TGCAGCGTTCGACAGGGCGGTGAGGAAAAACTGTTTTTT
>TRBD1|TRBV5-6|TRBJ1-1
CASSLGPGGLTEAFF
TGTGCCAGCAGCTTAGGACCAGGGGGCCTCACTGAAGCTTTCTTT
>.|TRBV7-9|TRBJ1-3
CASNPGSSSGNTIYF
TGTGCCAGCAACCCGGGTTCCAGCTCTGGAAACACCATATATTTT
>TRBD2|TRBV11-3|TRBJ2-1
CASSTGLAAYNEQFF
TGTGCCAGCAGCACGGGACTAGCCGCATACAATGAGCAGTTCTTC
>TRBD1|TRBV7-6|TRBJ1-1
CASSPGQGVGTEAFF
TGTGCCAGCAGCCCTGGACAGGGAGTAGGGACTGAAGCTTTCTTT
>.|TRBV6-6|TRBJ2-1
CASSRDTNEQFF
TGTGCCAGCAGTCGGGATACCAATGAGCAGTTCTTC
>.|TRBV29-1|TRBJ1-2
CSVGTVDGYTF
TGCAGCGTTGGGACAGTCGATGGCTACACCTTC